The 25 T cell receptor beta chains listed next were all sequenced from one sample in a study of T cell responses to AZD1222 COVID-19 vaccine. Here immunoSEQ multiplex PCR was the method, and the copy in TCRdb shows in-frame clones only, minus some. The sample contains about 120,000 clones, 92% of which appear only once. The sample was peripheral blood, taken on day 0 of AZD1222 vaccination. The receptors were gathered from an adult in good health.

Turning to this clone: The sample has other DNA sequences that encode this CDR3 too. The V call is TRBV30, the J call TRBJ1-1; D unresolved. Germline V gene sequence: CDR1 GTSNPN, CDR2 SVGIG (reference sequence). This CDR3 comprises 13 residues. V was pared by 0 bases and J by 0 bases, with 5 bases between. The CDR3 coding sequence is TGTGCCTGGAGTGTTGGTGTGAACACTGAAGCTTTCTTT. It codes for CAWSVGVNTEAFF.

The J gene is TRBJ1-2, the V gene TRBV7-9; TRBD1 might be the D (5 bases). The CDR3 contains 13 residues. V lost 6 bases, J lost 4 bases, and 12 bases lay in between. CDR1 and CDR2 from the germline V gene are SEHNR and FQNEAQ (reference sequence). CDR3 nucleotides: TGTGCCAGCAGGCGGGACGGTCCCTATGGCTACACCTTC. Protein: CASRRDGPYGYTF.

The chain couples TRBV10-1 to TRBJ1-2, with TRBD1 identical over 9 bases. CDR3 length equals 17 residues. Germline V gene data show CDR1 as WNHNN and CDR2 as SYGVQD (reference sequence). J was trimmed by 5 bases and V by 2 bases; bases with no gene match: 12. The CDR3 sequence: CASSERTGGAYEYGYTF. Here the CDR3 DNA reads TGCGCCAGCAGTGAGCGAACAGGGGGCGCGTATGAATATGGCTACACCTTC.

The chain links TRBV7-9 to TRBJ2-1; D may be TRBD1 or TRBD2 (5 bases each). Per the germline V gene, CDR1 is SEHNR and CDR2 is FQNEAQ (reference sequence). The germline V and J ends were trimmed by 1 base and 15 bases, with 13 bases remaining between them. This CDR3 is 12 amino acids long. The CDR3 is CASSLVGEQRFF. The CDR3 coding sequence is TGTGCCAGCAGCTTAGTGGGGGAACAGCGGTTCTTC.

The chain carries TRBV19 and TRBJ2-1, with D perhaps TRBD2 (6 bases). Germline V gene data show CDR1 as LNHDA and CDR2 as SQIVND (reference sequence). The CDR3 is made up of 17 amino acids. The V end was cut by 2 bases, the J end by 4 bases, with 18 bases between. The CDR3 here is CASSIRGTRIGYNEQFF. CDR3 nucleotide sequence: TGTGCCAGTAGTATACGGGGGACTCGAATAGGGTACAATGAGCAGTTCTTC. Using reference TRBV19 and TRBJ2-1 for the parts outside the CDR3, the full variable domain is DGGITQSPKYLFRKEGQNVTLSCEQNLNHDAMYWYRQDPGQGLRLIYYSQIVNDFQKGDIAEGYSVSREKKESFPLTVTSAQKNPTAFYLCASSIRGTRIGYNEQFFGPGTRLTVL.

The V call is TRBV14, the J call TRBJ2-3, with 7 bases that match TRBD2. The trim removed 4 bases at V and 6 bases at J, leaving 10 bases unmatched. Germline V gene sequence: CDR1 SGHDN, CDR2 FVKESK. The CDR3 has 15 residues. The CDR3 DNA reads TGTGCCAGCAGCCGGGAGACTAGCAGGGCGGATACGCAGTATTTT. It specifies CASSRETSRADTQYF. Full variable domain (missing parts from reference TRBV14 and TRBJ2-3): EAGVTQFPSHSVIEKGQTVTLRCDPISGHDNLYWYRRVMGKEIKFLLHFVKESKQDESGMPNNRFLAERTGGTYSTLKVQPAELEDSGVYFCASSRETSRADTQYFGPGTRLTVL.

CDR3 protein: CASNTGSGANVLTF. The CDR3 coding sequence is TGTGCCAGCAACACAGGGAGCGGGGCCAACGTCCTGACTTTC. V is TRBV6-5 and J is TRBJ2-6; D possibly corresponds to TRBD1 (6 bases). CDR1 and CDR2 from the germline V gene are MNHEY and SVGAGI. The CDR3 sequence is 14 residues long. V lost 7 bases, J lost 4 bases, and 11 bases lay in between.

This chain links TRBV12-3 or TRBV12-4 with TRBJ2-3; 7 positions match TRBD2. The CDR3 extends over 11 amino acids. CDR3 DNA: TGTGCTACTGGGAGGGCAGATACGCAGTATTTT. Translating it yields CATGRADTQYF.

A single count supports this clone. V usage is TRBV2 and J usage is TRBJ2-7, with D maybe TRBD2 (6 bases). The CDR3 runs 15 residues. The germline V gene has CDR1 SNHLY and CDR2 FYNNEI. Between the trimmed V and J ends, which lost 3 bases and 0 bases, there was a span of 12 bases. The CDR3 loop is CASSDLGLISYEQYF. CDR3 bases: TGTGCCAGCAGTGATCTGGGACTCATCTCCTACGAGCAGTACTTC.

This chain joins TRBV19 and TRBJ1-6, with 10 bases fitting TRBD1. Trimming cost V 5 bases and J 9 bases; bases outside gene matches: 7. Germline V lookup: CDR1 LNHDA, CDR2 SQIVND (reference sequence). The CDR3 runs to 15 residues. The CDR3 sequence is CASSARQGAGSPLHF. The CDR3 nucleotides are TGTGCCAGTAGTGCGAGACAGGGGGCCGGTTCACCCCTCCACTTT.

V and J are TRBV27 and TRBJ1-2; maybe TRBD1 (6 bases). CDR3 size: 14 residues. Per the germline V gene, CDR1 is MNHEY and CDR2 is SMNVEV (reference sequence). V lost 3 bases to trimming and J lost 4 bases, with 12 bases between them. Written as DNA, the CDR3 is TGTGCCAGCAGTTTTCAGGGGAACAGCTATGGCTACACCTTC. Its protein product is CASSFQGNSYGYTF.

The V gene is TRBV19, the J gene TRBJ1-2, with a possible D match to TRBD1 (5 bases). Germline CDR1 is LNHDA and CDR2 is SQIVND (reference sequence). The CDR3 is 16 residues long. Deletions cut 0 bases from V and 4 bases from J, with 15 bases between. The CDR3 nucleotides are TGTGCCAGTAGTATAGATATGGGGGGGACGTCCTATGGCTACACCTTC. Its protein is CASSIDMGGTSYGYTF.

The rearrangement joins TRBV30 to TRBJ2-1, with 8 bases that match TRBD2. The CDR3 loop spans 13 amino acids. J was trimmed by 7 bases and V by 0 bases; bases with no gene match: 2. Germline CDR1 and CDR2: GTSNPN and SVGIG (reference sequence). As DNA, the CDR3 is TGTGCCTGGAGTGTAACTAGCGGTAATGAGCAGTTCTTC. Translating gives CAWSVTSGNEQFF.

The chain is built from TRBV5-5 and TRBJ2-1; D is uncertain. CDR3 length: 13 amino acids. Deletions cut 0 bases from V and 6 bases from J, with 7 bases between. CDR1 and CDR2 (germline): SGHKS, YYEKEE (reference sequence). CDR3 sequence: CASSLVAPNEQFF. The CDR3, as DNA: TGTGCCAGCAGCTTGGTTGCCCCCAATGAGCAGTTCTTC.

The V call is TRBV9, the J call TRBJ2-1; 10 bases match TRBD1. J gave up 7 bases and V 4 bases, and 14 bases lay outside the gene matches. In germline, CDR1 is SGDLS, CDR2 YYNGEE. The CDR3 length is 17 residues. The CDR3 nucleotides read TGTGCCAGCAGCCATTCCTGGGGACAGGGGTTTGAGAATGAGCAGTTCTTC. Protein product: CASSHSWGQGFENEQFF.

This chain connects TRBV19 to TRBJ1-1; TRBD1 matches 12 bases. J lost 4 bases, V lost 4 bases, and 7 bases had no gene match. CDR1 and CDR2 from the germline V gene are LNHDA and SQIVND (reference sequence). The CDR3 is made up of 16 amino acids. In DNA form, the CDR3 reads TGTGCCAGTAGTACCCGGGGACAGGGGGCTGTCACTGAAGCTTTCTTT. Encoded protein: CASSTRGQGAVTEAFF.

This clone was recorded only once. The rearrangement joins TRBV24-1 to TRBJ2-2; D gene uncertain. The length of the CDR3 is 12 residues. V lost 7 bases and J 5 bases, leaving 7 bases between the germline ends. CDR1 KGHDR and CDR2 SFDVKD come from the germline V gene. The CDR3 bases are TGTGCCACCAGATCGTGGACCGGGGAGCTGTTTTTT. This encodes CATRSWTGELFF.

The chain combines TRBV19 with TRBJ1-6, with a weak D call TRBD1 (6 bases). The V and J ends lost 8 bases and 4 bases respectively, with 12 bases between them. Germline assignment: CDR1 LNHDA and CDR2 SQIVND (reference sequence). The length of the CDR3 is 14 residues. The CDR3: CASAGEGYNSPLHF. The CDR3 DNA sequence: TGTGCCAGTGCAGGGGAGGGGTATAATTCACCCCTCCACTTT.

This chain joins TRBV5-8 and TRBJ2-5, with a weak D call TRBD1 (5 bases). The CDR3 extends over 11 amino acids. Germline values: CDR1 SGHTS, CDR2 YDEGEE. V lost 7 bases to trimming and J lost 5 bases, with 9 bases between them. DNA for the CDR3: TGTGCCAGCGCTCAGGGTGAGACCCAGTACTTC. It translates to CASAQGETQYF.

The CDR3 sequence is CASSLEGSGYTF. The CDR3 nucleotides read TGTGCCAGCAGCCTAGAGGGATCTGGCTACACCTTC. The chain is built from TRBV12-3 or TRBV12-4 and TRBJ1-2; D gene uncertain. Trimming shortened V by 6 bases and J by 7 bases, and 12 bases separated the two germline ends. The CDR3 covers 12 residues.

The chain employs TRBV9 and TRBJ1-5, with D possibly matching TRBD1 (5 bases). In germline, CDR1 is SGDLS, CDR2 YYNGEE. The CDR3 consists of 13 residues. V dropped 3 bases and J dropped 7 bases, with 11 bases sitting between them. For the CDR3, the DNA is TGTGCCAGCAGCGCGGCCGGGGGACAGCCCCAGCATTTT. It codes for CASSAAGGQPQHF.

The V gene is TRBV6-5, the J gene TRBJ1-1; tentative D call: TRBD1 (5 bases). The V end lost 7 bases, the J end lost 3 bases, and 12 bases lay between the germline ends. CDR3 length: 13 residues. The V gene's germline CDR1 is MNHEY and CDR2 SVGAGI. Written as DNA, the CDR3 is TGTGCCAGCAACGAGGGGCGGCACACTGAAGCTTTCTTT. Protein: CASNEGRHTEAFF.

This clone was seen only a few times. The V call is TRBV4-2, the J call TRBJ1-2, with 10 nucleotides matching TRBD1. Per the germline V gene, CDR1 is LGHNA and CDR2 is YNFKEQ. After removal of 3 bases from V and 8 bases from J, the junction contained 12 bases not matched to a gene. This CDR3 spans 16 amino acids. CDR3 residues: CASSQGGTGELKGYTF. CDR3 nucleotides: TGTGCCAGCAGCCAGGGGGGGACAGGGGAACTTAAAGGCTACACCTTC.

This clone has just a few counts. The V and J genes are TRBV12-3 or TRBV12-4 and TRBJ2-5; D may match TRBD1 or TRBD2 (6 bases each). The V and J ends lost 0 bases and 7 bases respectively, with 9 bases between them. The CDR3 runs to 13 residues. The CDR3 region is CASSLAGGATQYF. DNA of the CDR3: TGTGCCAGCAGTTTAGCGGGGGGCGCGACCCAGTACTTC.

This clone was counted a single time. This sequence joins TRBV5-1 and TRBJ1-2, with D perhaps matching TRBD1 (5 bases). V was pared by 3 bases and J by 7 bases, with 19 bases between. The CDR3 length is 15 residues. Germline V CDR1 and CDR2: SGHRS, YFSETQ. The CDR3 loop is CASSSRGVQVGGYTF. In nucleotides, the CDR3 is TGCGCCAGCAGCTCGCGGGGGGTGCAGGTCGGTGGCTACACCTTC.